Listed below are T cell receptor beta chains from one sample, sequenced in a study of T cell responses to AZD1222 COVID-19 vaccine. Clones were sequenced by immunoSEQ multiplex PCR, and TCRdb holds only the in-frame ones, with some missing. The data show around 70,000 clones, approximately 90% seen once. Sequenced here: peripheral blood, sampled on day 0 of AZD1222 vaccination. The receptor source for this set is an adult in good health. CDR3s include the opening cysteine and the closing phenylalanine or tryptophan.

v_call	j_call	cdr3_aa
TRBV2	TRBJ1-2	CASSGTGMYGYTF
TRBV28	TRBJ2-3	CASSQSTDTQYF
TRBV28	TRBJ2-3	CASSFTGGGTDTQYF
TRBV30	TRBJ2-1	CAWSGLGGSYNEQFF
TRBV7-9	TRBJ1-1	CASSLVTPGTTEAFF
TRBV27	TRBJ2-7	CASSLSNGRPDYEQYF
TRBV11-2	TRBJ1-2	CASSLEQLGYGYTF
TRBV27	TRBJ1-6	CASSLGRDLNSPLHF
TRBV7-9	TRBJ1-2	CASSSDRGDGYTF
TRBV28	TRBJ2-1	CASSLPDGNYNEQFF
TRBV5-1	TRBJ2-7	CASSPEVGLYYEQYF
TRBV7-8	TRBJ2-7	CASSLVSGSLHEQYF
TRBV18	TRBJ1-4	CASSLSATNEKLFF
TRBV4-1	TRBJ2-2	CASSRAGGDTGELFF
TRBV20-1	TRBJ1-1	CSARGDTEAFF
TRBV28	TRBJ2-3	CASSFYGEGPSTDTQYF
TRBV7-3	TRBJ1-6	CASSSDYSSLHF
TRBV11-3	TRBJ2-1	CASSLAGTGSYNEQFF
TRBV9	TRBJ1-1	CASSVAQGPVTEAFF
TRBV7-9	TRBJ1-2	CASSLDIWVDYGYTF
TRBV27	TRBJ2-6	CASSLMGSGANVLTF
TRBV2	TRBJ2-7	CASSEGGSYEQYF
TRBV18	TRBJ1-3	CASSLRDRIGNTIYF
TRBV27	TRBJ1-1	CASSSGTGREDTEAFF
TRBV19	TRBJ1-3	CASEAVSSSGNTIYF
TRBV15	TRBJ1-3	CATSRDKGSGNTIYF
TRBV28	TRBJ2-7	CASSQSRGKQYF
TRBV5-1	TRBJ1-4	CASAGSSNEKLFF
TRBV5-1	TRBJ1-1	CASSFGVGTEAFF
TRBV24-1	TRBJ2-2	CATSDPGTANTGELFF
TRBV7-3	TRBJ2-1	CASSSQKGTRRDEQFF
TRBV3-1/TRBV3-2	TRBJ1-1	CASSQVRVGQDEAFF
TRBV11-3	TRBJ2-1	CASCRPGTGSNEQFF
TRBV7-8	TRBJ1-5	CASSNAPRTERDQPQHF
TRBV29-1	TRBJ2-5	CSVEKGEETQYF
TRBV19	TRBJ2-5	CASSIVLDGQVQETQYF
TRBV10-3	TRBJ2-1	CAISDTTTGEYNEQFF
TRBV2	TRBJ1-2	CASRPMRGGNYGYTF
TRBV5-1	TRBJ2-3	CASSLAALAGGTDTQYF
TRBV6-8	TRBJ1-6	CASSYLLRDGIYHSPLHF
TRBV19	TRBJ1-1	CASTFNLGQGGNTEAFF
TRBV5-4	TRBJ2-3	CASSTRTGADTQYF
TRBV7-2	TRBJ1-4	CASSLAQGRLFF
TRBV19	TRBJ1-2	CASSTGTPNYGYTF
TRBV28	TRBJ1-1	CASSLEVEAFF
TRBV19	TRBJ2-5	CASSISMGVGETQYF
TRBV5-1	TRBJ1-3	CASSTLSGNTIYF
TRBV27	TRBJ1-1	CASSLSRRTEAFF
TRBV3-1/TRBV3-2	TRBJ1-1	CASSQDGQNTEAFF
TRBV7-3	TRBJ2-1	CASSPGSNEQFF
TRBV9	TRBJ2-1	CASSVGVTSAYNEQFF
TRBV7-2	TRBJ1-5	CASSSGQSNQPQHF
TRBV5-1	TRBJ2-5	CASSLGAVVVRETQYF